The present T cell receptor (beta chain) was sequenced within a study of identical twins. Study observations and caveats: Insertion counts were lower in abundant cord blood beta clonotypes, a trend that memory repertoires did not show.

CDR1 and CDR2 (germline): KGHSH, LQKENI. Trimming removed 3 bases at V and 0 bases at J, with 8 bases between. The CDR3 is made up of 14 amino acids. Comments on this clonotype: No antigen is known for it.

Template switching added a universal primer binding site, and final cDNA carried unique molecular identifiers. TCRdb reprocessed the 5' RACE reads with MiXCR, giving one entry per CDR3 protein. Here the sample spans about 470,000 distinct CDR3 sequences, 20% to 25% being singletons. This sample also appeared in a second study, on T cells expressing NK-cell markers. That publication notes: From sorted CD3+CD56+NKG2C+, CD3+CD56+NKG2C- and CD3+CD56-NKG2C+ T cells came the TCR beta repertoires. Seven sequenced donors out of eight were HCMV-seropositive, one seronegative.

Sequencing input: CD4+ T cells sorted from blood. This clonotype was obtained from a woman aged 18-29 years in good health. The V call is TRBV18, the J call TRBJ1-1; D unresolved. The CDR3 loop is CASSPTVMNTEAFF. The CDR3 bases are TGTGCCAGCTCACCGACGGTTATGAACACTGAAGCTTTCTTT.